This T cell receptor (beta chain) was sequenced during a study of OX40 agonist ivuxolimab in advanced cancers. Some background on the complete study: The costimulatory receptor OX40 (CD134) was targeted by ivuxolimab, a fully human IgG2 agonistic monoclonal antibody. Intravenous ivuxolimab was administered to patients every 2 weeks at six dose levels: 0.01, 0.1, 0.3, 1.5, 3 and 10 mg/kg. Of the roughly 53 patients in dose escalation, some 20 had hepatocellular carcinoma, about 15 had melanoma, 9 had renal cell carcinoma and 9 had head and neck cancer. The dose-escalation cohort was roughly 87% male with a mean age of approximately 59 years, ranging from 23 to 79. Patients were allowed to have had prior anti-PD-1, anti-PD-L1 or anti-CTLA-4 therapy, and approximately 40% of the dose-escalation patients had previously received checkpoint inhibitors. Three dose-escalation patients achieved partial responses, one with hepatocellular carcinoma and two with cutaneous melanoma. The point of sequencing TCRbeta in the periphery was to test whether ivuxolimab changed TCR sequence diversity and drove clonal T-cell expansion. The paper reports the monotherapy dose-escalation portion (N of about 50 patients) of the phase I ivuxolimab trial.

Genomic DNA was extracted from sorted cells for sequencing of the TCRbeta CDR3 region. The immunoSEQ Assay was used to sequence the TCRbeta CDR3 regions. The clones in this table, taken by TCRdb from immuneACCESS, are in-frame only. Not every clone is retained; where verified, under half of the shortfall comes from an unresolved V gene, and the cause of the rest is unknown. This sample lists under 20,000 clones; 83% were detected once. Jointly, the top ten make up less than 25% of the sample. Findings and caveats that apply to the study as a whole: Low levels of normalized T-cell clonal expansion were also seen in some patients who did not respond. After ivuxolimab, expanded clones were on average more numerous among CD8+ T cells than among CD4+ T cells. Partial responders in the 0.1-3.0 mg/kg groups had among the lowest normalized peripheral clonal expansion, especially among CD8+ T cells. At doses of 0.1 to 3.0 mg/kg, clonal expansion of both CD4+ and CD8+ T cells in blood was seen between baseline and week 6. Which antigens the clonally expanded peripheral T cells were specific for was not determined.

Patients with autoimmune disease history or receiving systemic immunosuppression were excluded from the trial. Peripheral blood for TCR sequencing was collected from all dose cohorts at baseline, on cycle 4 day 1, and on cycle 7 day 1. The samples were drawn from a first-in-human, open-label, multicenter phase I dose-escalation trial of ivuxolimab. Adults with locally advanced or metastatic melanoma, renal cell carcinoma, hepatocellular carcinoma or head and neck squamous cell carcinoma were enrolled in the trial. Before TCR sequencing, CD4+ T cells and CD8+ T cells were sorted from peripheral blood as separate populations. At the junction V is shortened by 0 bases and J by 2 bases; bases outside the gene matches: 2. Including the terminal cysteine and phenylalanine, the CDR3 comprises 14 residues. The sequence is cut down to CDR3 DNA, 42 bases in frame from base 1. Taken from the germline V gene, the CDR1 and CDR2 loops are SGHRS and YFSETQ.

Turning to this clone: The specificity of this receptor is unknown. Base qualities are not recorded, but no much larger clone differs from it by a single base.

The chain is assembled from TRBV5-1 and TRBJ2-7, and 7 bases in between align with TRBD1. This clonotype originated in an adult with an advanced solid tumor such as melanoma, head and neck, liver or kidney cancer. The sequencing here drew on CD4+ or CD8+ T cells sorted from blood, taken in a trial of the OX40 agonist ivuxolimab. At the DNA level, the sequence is TGCGCCAGCAGCTTGGGGGACAGCACCTACGAGCAGTACTTC. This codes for CASSLGDSTYEQYF.